This TCR beta chain was obtained from a study of cytomegalovirus exposure and HLA in healthy donors. CDR3 length: 15 residues. CDR1 is MNHEY and CDR2 is SMNVEV in the germline V gene (reference sequence). Trimming at V came to 6 bases and at J to 0 bases, leaving 8 bases not matched to a gene. Sequencing used immunoSEQ multiplex PCR; TCRdb keeps in-frame clones, though not all of them. The sample holds about 240,000 clones, around 87% seen once. This clone occurred a few times. The sequence was obtained from a woman aged 25 to 39 in good health and CMV-seropositive. The V and J genes are TRBV27 and TRBJ2-7, with 7 bases matching TRBD2. Sample: PBMCs. The CDR3 region is CASRRDYQSSYEQYF. DNA of the CDR3: TGTGCCAGCAGACGGGACTACCAGAGCTCCTACGAGCAGTACTTC.